This is a list of T cell receptor beta chains from one sample in a study of blood T cell repertoires in COVID-19. Clones were read by immunoSEQ multiplex PCR, and TCRdb kept only the in-frame ones, dropping some. The data show approximately 69,000 clones, nearly 90% seen once. The sample taken for sequencing was peripheral blood. Receptors were obtained from a middle-aged man with acute or convalescent COVID-19. Both conserved end residues are part of each CDR3. The D gene is left open where the match is weak. Only part of the rows carry a size: once, few, many, or a class if the clone is expanded.

TRBV11-3	-	TRBJ2-3	TRBD1	14	TGTGCCAGCAGCTCTCAGGGGGCAGCAGATACGCAGTATTTT	CASSSQGAADTQYF
TRBV5-6	-	TRBJ1-4	TRBD1	15	TGTGCCAGCAGCTTATATAGGCAGGGGGGTGAAAAACTGTTTTTT	CASSLYRQGGEKLFF
TRBV10-1	-	TRBJ2-7	TRBD2	17	TGCGCCAGCAGTGAGTCGGGCGGGGGGCTTAATTCCTACGAGCAGTACTTC	CASSESGGGLNSYEQYF
TRBV18	-	TRBJ1-2	-	16	TGTGCCAGCTCACCACCGTCAGGGTTGGTGGACTATGGCTACACCTTC	CASSPPSGLVDYGYTF
TRBV14	medium-sized	TRBJ1-1	-	13	TGTGCCAGCAGCCCTCGGACAGACGGTGAAGCTTTCTTT	CASSPRTDGEAFF
TRBV10-2	few	TRBJ2-4	-	13	TGCGCCAGCAGTGACCAGGGTTTTTACATTCAGTACTTC	CASSDQGFYIQYF
TRBV11-1	-	TRBJ1-1	-	14	TGTGCCAGCAGCTTAGATGACAGTTACACTGAAGCTTTCTTT	CASSLDDSYTEAFF
TRBV25-1	-	TRBJ1-5	-	13	TGTGCCAGCCGATACAGTTACGATCAGCCCCAGCATTTT	CASRYSYDQPQHF
TRBV7-9	-	TRBJ2-7	TRBD2	11	TGTGCCAGCAGCCCGGGGGGCGAGCAGTACTTC	CASSPGGEQYF
TRBV18	-	TRBJ2-3	-	12	TGTGCCAGCTCACCGGAGCGGGATACGCAGTATTTT	CASSPERDTQYF
TRBV21-1	-	TRBJ1-1	-	12	TGTGCCAGCAAAACAGGTTACACTGAAGCTTTCTTT	CASKTGYTEAFF
TRBV5-1	-	TRBJ1-5	TRBD1	14	TGCGCCAGCAGCTCCGGACAGGGGAATCAGCCCCAGCATTTT	CASSSGQGNQPQHF
TRBV9	-	TRBJ1-2	TRBD1	16	TGTGCCAGCAGCCCGAGGGGCGGGACAGGGAGCTATGGCTACACCTTC	CASSPRGGTGSYGYTF
TRBV30	-	TRBJ1-2	-	11	TGTGCCTGGACAGAACCCTATGGCTACACCTTC	CAWTEPYGYTF
TRBV7-3	-	TRBJ2-1	TRBD2	15	TGTGCCAGCAGCTCTCCGGGACTAGGGCGAAATGAGCAGTTCTTC	CASSSPGLGRNEQFF
TRBV10-3	-	TRBJ1-2	-	13	TGTGCCATCAGTGAGCTCCAACTCTATGGCTACACCTTC	CAISELQLYGYTF
TRBV5-5	-	TRBJ2-1	TRBD2	15	TGTGCCAGCAGCTCACGGGGGGGCGGTTACAATGAGCAGTTCTTC	CASSSRGGGYNEQFF
TRBV9	-	TRBJ2-5	-	14	TGTGCCAGCAGCTTCGAAGGCGTGCGGGAGACCCAGTACTTC	CASSFEGVRETQYF
TRBV28	-	TRBJ1-2	TRBD1	17	TGTGCCAGCAGTTTACCCGGACAGGGGGCATACAATCGCGGCTACACCTTC	CASSLPGQGAYNRGYTF
TRBV20-1	-	TRBJ1-6	-	14	TGCAGTGCTAGTTCCAGGGGTGGTAATTCACCCCTCCACTTT	CSASSRGGNSPLHF
TRBV7-9	-	TRBJ1-2	TRBD1	13	TGTGCCAGCAGCCAAGGACAGGGACAAGTCTACACCTTC	CASSQGQGQVYTF
TRBV7-3	once	TRBJ2-3	TRBD2	19	TGTGCCAGCAGCCCCCGCGGTGGGGCGGGGGGTTTAAACACAGATACGCAGTATTTT	CASSPRGGAGGLNTDTQYF
TRBV7-9	-	TRBJ2-5	TRBD1	15	TGTGCCAGCAGCCTTTGGACAGGGGGGCAGGAGACCCAGTACTTC	CASSLWTGGQETQYF
TRBV6-5	-	TRBJ1-1	TRBD1	14	TGTGCCAGCAGTCACAGGGGGCGTCGTACTGAAGCTTTCTTT	CASSHRGRRTEAFF
TRBV7-9	-	TRBJ2-7	-	15	TGTGCCAGCAGCTTAGATGGGGGCAGAGCCTACGAGCAGTACTTC	CASSLDGGRAYEQYF
TRBV27	-	TRBJ2-3	TRBD2	16	TGTGCCAGCAGTCCCGAGGGACTAGCGGGGGCGAATACGCAGTATTTT	CASSPEGLAGANTQYF
TRBV7-3	-	TRBJ2-1	TRBD1	15	TGTGCCAGCAGCCCCAGACAGGGTGCCTACAATGAGCAGTTCTTC	CASSPRQGAYNEQFF
TRBV11-2	-	TRBJ2-6	-	18	TGTGCCAGCAGCGTCGAAAGGTTGGAGAGCTCTGGGGCCAACGTCCTGACTTTC	CASSVERLESSGANVLTF
TRBV19	-	TRBJ2-3	TRBD2	14	TGTGCCAGTAGTTTCGGACTAGGCACAGATACGCAGTATTTT	CASSFGLGTDTQYF
TRBV4-1	-	TRBJ2-2	TRBD1	16	TGCGCCAGCAGCCAAAACAGGGGTTCTTACACCGGGGAGCTGTTTTTT	CASSQNRGSYTGELFF